Sequencing of this T cell receptor (beta chain) was carried out in a study of early T cells in non-severe SARS-CoV-2 infection. Study in general: From unsorted whole blood, bulk RNA was sequenced, and the chains remained unpaired.

One entry per CDR3 protein, called by TCRdb with MiXCR from the 5' RACE reads. In the table there are about 60,000 distinct CDR3 sequences, approximately 5.6% of which are singletons. This clonotype was seen repeatedly, ten times or more. Its target is unknown. Germline V gene sequence: CDR1 MNHEY, CDR2 SMNVEV (reference sequence). This CDR3 region has 15 residues. V was clipped by 7 bases and J by 6 bases, with 22 bases between them. The study, taken as a whole, reports: Using VDJdb, the matching emphasized anti-spike CD8 responses while missing private and CD4 specificities.

Material for sequencing was whole blood. The J gene is TRBJ2-7, the V gene TRBV27, with a possible D match to TRBD1 (8 bases). This TCR was recovered from an adult who was a healthcare worker with PCR-confirmed SARS-CoV-2 infection or an uninfected control (not recorded which). As DNA, the CDR3 is TGTGCCAGCACCCCTCTGGGAGGGACAGGTACCGAGCAGTACTTC. It translates to CASTPLGGTGTEQYF.